Below are 21 T cell receptor beta chains sequenced from a single sample in a study of blood T cell repertoires in COVID-19. The table came from immunoSEQ multiplex PCR; TCRdb's copy has only in-frame clones and leaves some out. The repertoire holds under 300,000 clones, with 75% to 85% as singletons. The sample was peripheral blood. Receptor source: a human donor in a cohort sampled during active COVID-19.

The chain is built from TRBV5-1 and TRBJ1-4, with D tentatively TRBD1 (5 bases). CDR1 SGHRS and CDR2 YFSETQ come from the germline V gene. Trimming took 4 bases from V and 7 from J, leaving 14 bases between them. The CDR3 runs 14 residues. The CDR3 reads CASSIQGNAEKLFF. The CDR3 nucleotides read TGCGCCAGCAGCATTCAGGGTAATGCTGAAAAACTGTTTTTT.

The chain has TRBV27 and TRBJ2-5; D may be TRBD1 (6 bases). This CDR3 has 15 residues. V gave up 6 bases and J gave up 2 bases, with 16 bases separating them. The V gene's germline CDR1 is MNHEY and CDR2 SMNVEV (reference sequence). CDR3 amino acids: CASRPLLGQQETQYF. The CDR3 region has the DNA TGTGCCAGCAGGCCTTTACTCGGACAGCAAGAGACCCAGTACTTC.

CDR3 nucleotide sequence: TGTGCCAGCAGCTTAGCGGCTAGCGTTGTAGAGACCCAGTACTTC. Its protein is CASSLAASVVETQYF. The chain links TRBV7-2 to TRBJ2-5, with D tentatively TRBD2 (6 bases). Germline V gene data show CDR1 as SGHTA and CDR2 as FQGNSA. V lost 0 bases and J lost 4, with 12 bases in between. This CDR3 spans 15 amino acids.

This clone was seen more than once but under ten times. CDR3 DNA sequence: TGTGCCAGCTCAAAGGGGACATCACAAAACACCGGGGAGCTGTTTTTT. Translation gives CASSKGTSQNTGELFF. V usage is TRBV18 and J usage is TRBJ2-2; D is possibly TRBD1 (6 bases). Looked up from germline, CDR1 is KGHSH and CDR2 is LQKENI. CDR3 length: 16 amino acids. Trimming took off 5 bases at V and 2 bases at J, with 15 bases between the two ends.

V usage is TRBV19 and J usage is TRBJ1-1, with a possible D match to TRBD1 (6 bases). The CDR3 runs 13 residues. Per the germline V gene, CDR1 is LNHDA and CDR2 is SQIVND (reference sequence). V lost 6 bases to trimming and J lost 6 bases, with 14 bases between them. The CDR3 here is CASSQQGVAEAFF. The CDR3 DNA is TGTGCCAGTAGCCAACAGGGAGTCGCTGAAGCTTTCTTT.

The chain uses TRBV30 and TRBJ2-3, with 11 bases lining up with TRBD2. The length of the CDR3 is 14 residues. V was pared by 2 bases and J by 4 bases, with 2 bases of the junction left unmatched. Germline V gene lookup returns CDR1 GTSNPN and CDR2 SVGIG (reference sequence). The CDR3 DNA sequence: TGTGCCTGGAGTCGTAGCGGGGGGGCAGATACGCAGTATTTT. Translated, it gives CAWSRSGGADTQYF. Filled out from reference TRBV30 and TRBJ2-3, the complete variable domain reads SQTIHQWPATLVQPVGSPLSLECTVEGTSNPNLYWYRQAAGRGLQLLFYSVGIGQISSEVPQNLSASRPQDRQFILSSKKLLLSDSGFYLCAWSRSGGADTQYFGPGTRLTVL.

The CDR3 reads CASSFGSLGGSTEAFF. In nucleotides, the CDR3 is TGTGCCAGCAGTTTTGGGTCCCTCGGAGGGTCCACTGAAGCTTTCTTT. J is TRBJ1-1 and V is TRBV27; D unresolved. Trimming shortened V by 3 bases and J by 4 bases, and 18 bases separated the two germline ends. CDR1 and CDR2 (germline): MNHEY, SMNVEV (reference sequence). This CDR3 is 16 amino acids long.

The CDR3: CASSFGGTGELFF. Here the CDR3 DNA reads TGTGCCAGCAGTTTCGGGGGCACCGGGGAGCTGTTTTTT. The chain is built from TRBV27 and TRBJ2-2; D is possibly TRBD2 (6 bases). Trimming removed 3 bases from V and 4 bases from J, with 6 bases in between. The CDR3 is made up of 13 amino acids. The germline CDR1 and CDR2 sequences are MNHEY and SMNVEV (reference sequence).

The chain uses TRBV6-5 and TRBJ2-7; 12 nucleotides agree with TRBD2. Trimming took 0 bases from V and 4 from J; bases not matched to a gene: 1. This CDR3 has 15 amino acids. Germline loops: CDR1 MNHEY, CDR2 SVGAGI. The CDR3 DNA follows: TGTGCCAGCAGTTACTCCACTAGCGGGAGGTACGAGCAGTACTTC. It is translated as CASSYSTSGRYEQYF.

The chain uses TRBV6-6 and TRBJ2-5; D gene unclear. The CDR3 spans 14 residues. Per the germline V gene, CDR1 is MNHNY and CDR2 is SVGAGI (reference sequence). Trimming removed 3 bases at V and 1 base at J, with 9 bases between. CDR3 nucleotide sequence: TGTGCCAGCAGTTATTGGCGGATCCAAGAGACCCAGTACTTC. As protein: CASSYWRIQETQYF.

The J gene is TRBJ1-4, the V gene TRBV10-3, with 7 bases matching TRBD1. V lost 9 bases, J lost 4 bases, and 5 bases stayed unmatched. The CDR3 runs 13 residues. Germline CDR1 is ENHRY and CDR2 is SYGVKD. Here the CDR3 reads CAIRTGLNEKLFF. The CDR3 nucleotides read TGTGCCATTCGGACAGGCCTTAATGAAAAACTGTTTTTT.

J is TRBJ1-2 and V is TRBV21-1. TRBV21-1 is noted as a pseudogene. The CDR3 spans 14 residues. CDR3 coding DNA: TGTGCCAGCAGCTCCCTCCTCGGGGGGGGGCTCCACACCTTC. Amino acid sequence: CASSSLLGGGLHTF.

The rearrangement joins TRBV25-1 to TRBJ1-4; D ambiguous. The CDR3 loop spans 15 amino acids. V was shortened by 3 bases and J by 0 bases, with 8 bases between the two germline ends. Germline CDR1 MGHDK, CDR2 SYGVNS. This CDR3 reads CASSDGRATNEKLFF. CDR3 nucleotides: TGTGCCAGCAGTGATGGGAGGGCAACTAATGAAAAACTGTTTTTT.

This chain links TRBV28 with TRBJ2-1; 7 nucleotides match TRBD1. V shed 6 bases and J 6 bases; nucleotides not matched to a gene: 5. The germline V gene encodes CDR1 MDHEN and CDR2 SYDVKM. This CDR3 region has 13 residues. CDR3 in amino acids: CASRGDSPNEQFF. The CDR3 nucleotides are TGTGCCAGCAGGGGGGACAGCCCCAATGAGCAGTTCTTC.

The J gene is TRBJ1-4, the V gene TRBV3-1 (or the pseudogene TRBV3-2), with D possibly TRBD1 on 5 matching bases. The V gene lost 0 bases and the J gene lost 13 bases, with 15 bases spanning the gap. CDR1 and CDR2 from the germline V gene are LGHDT and YNNKEL (reference sequence). The CDR3 spans 14 residues. CDR3 residues: CASSQEIGGGGLFF. For the CDR3, the DNA is TGTGCCAGCAGCCAAGAGATCGGGGGGGGAGGACTGTTTTTT.

The chain carries TRBV6-5 and TRBJ2-1; 7 bases are a match to TRBD1. Germline CDR1 MNHEY, CDR2 SVGAGI. V lost 7 bases, J lost 3 bases, and 6 bases stayed unmatched. The CDR3 is 14 residues long. The CDR3 loop is CASTKTGNYNEQFF. The CDR3 bases are TGTGCCAGCACTAAGACAGGGAACTACAATGAGCAGTTCTTC.

This chain links TRBV4-2 with TRBJ2-2, with 10 nucleotides matching TRBD2. V trimming: 6 bases; J trimming: 8 bases; junction bases outside the gene matches: 15. Germline CDR1 and CDR2: LGHNA and YNFKEQ. The CDR3 runs 17 residues. The CDR3: CASSLTSGRASAGELFF. CDR3 bases: TGTGCCAGCAGTTTGACTAGCGGGCGTGCGTCAGCGGGGGAGCTGTTTTTT.

This clone is a singleton in its sample. This sequence joins TRBV20-1 and TRBJ2-1, with TRBD2 matching 10 bases. The CDR3 covers 15 residues. Per germline, CDR1 DFQATT and CDR2 SNEGSKA (reference sequence). The J segment lost 8 bases and the V segment lost 3 bases, leaving 10 bases of the junction unmatched. CDR3 region: CSASPSGRAKDEQFF. CDR3 DNA: TGCAGTGCTAGTCCGAGCGGGAGGGCCAAGGATGAGCAGTTCTTC.

This chain joins TRBV11-2 and TRBJ2-5, with 12 bases identical to TRBD1. Trimming removed 5 bases from V and 4 bases from J; junction bases left unmatched: 11. The CDR3 runs to 17 residues. Germline loops: CDR1 SGHAT, CDR2 FQNNGV. CDR3 in DNA: TGTGCCAGCAGCCCAAGAGGGGGACAGGGGGCCCCAGAGACCCAGTACTTC. It is translated as CASSPRGGQGAPETQYF.

The V gene is TRBV20-1, the J gene TRBJ2-1; a weak D match, TRBD2 (5 bases). V gave up 5 bases and J gave up 9 bases, with 8 bases separating them. CDR3 size: 10 residues. The germline CDR1 and CDR2 sequences are DFQATT and SNEGSKA (reference sequence). The CDR3 nucleotides are TGCAGTGCTTATGGAGGTGAGCAGTTCTTC. Protein: CSAYGGEQFF.

This clone appeared a few times. This chain joins TRBV28 and TRBJ2-1; 16 positions match TRBD2. The J segment lost 15 bases and the V segment lost 5 bases, leaving 10 bases of the junction unmatched. The CDR3 sequence is 15 residues long. CDR1 and CDR2 (germline): MDHEN, SYDVKM. This chain's CDR3 is CASSPGTSGRATGFF. CDR3 coding DNA: TGTGCCAGCAGTCCCGGGACTAGCGGGAGGGCCACGGGGTTCTTC.